These 15 T cell receptor beta chains were sequenced from one sample in a study of shared clonotypes between healthy human individuals. Sequenced by immunoSEQ multiplex PCR; TCRdb stores in-frame clones only, minus some. The sample has millions of clones; about 92% are singletons. Only CD45RO-negative cells positively selected for CCR7 counted as naive CD8 cells, so terminally differentiated effector memory CD45RA+ cells were excluded. Specimen: naive CD8+ T cells from PBMCs. Source of these receptors: a man younger than 35 in good health. Some clones in this sample may be carry-over from other donors' samples.

The chain combines TRBV4-1 with TRBJ2-5, with TRBD1 matching over 8 bases. Near its end, the DNA agrees better with TRBJ2-7, so the J call may be wrong. Germline V CDR1 and CDR2: MGHRA, YSYEKL. The CDR3 is 15 residues long. CDR3 loop: CASSQDSRTGNEQYF. The CDR3 DNA sequence: TGCGCCAGCAGCCAAGATTCGCGGACAGGGAACGAGCAGTACTTC.

In regard to this clone: Different DNA sequences within this sample yield the same CDR3. The gene calls are TRBV7-9 and TRBJ2-7; 11 bases align to TRBD2. This CDR3 contains 15 residues. Germline V gene data show CDR1 as SEHNR and CDR2 as FQNEAQ (reference sequence). Trimming removed 4 bases from V and 1 base from J; junction bases left unmatched: 3. In DNA, the CDR3 is TGTGCCAGCAGCTCGGGACTAGCGGCTTCCTACGAGCAGTACTTC. This encodes CASSSGLAASYEQYF.

This sequence joins TRBV5-6 and TRBJ2-7; a possible D gene is TRBD1 (6 bases). This CDR3 is built from 17 residues. Germline values: CDR1 SGHDT, CDR2 YYEEEE. V gave up 4 bases and J gave up 3 bases, with 23 bases separating them. The CDR3 coding sequence is TGTGCCAGCAGCGCCCTACCGGGGACAATACTGGTCTACGAGCAGTACTTC. Translating gives CASSALPGTILVYEQYF.

The chain joins TRBV11-3 to TRBJ2-3; D is ambiguous. The CDR3 has 14 residues. V lost 4 bases and J lost 2, with 10 bases in between. CDR1 is SGHNT, CDR2 YENEEA, per germline. CDR3 DNA sequence: TGTGCCAGCAGCTCAGATACTCTCACAGATACGCAGTATTTT. Protein: CASSSDTLTDTQYF.

The chain joins TRBV6-1 to TRBJ2-7; D possibly corresponds to TRBD2 (5 bases). V lost 7 bases to trimming and J lost 4 bases, with 14 bases between them. Per the germline V gene, CDR1 is MNHNS and CDR2 is SASEGT. CDR3 length equals 13 residues. The CDR3 spells CASNPGTRYEQYF. For the CDR3, the DNA is TGTGCCAGCAATCCCGGTACTAGGTACGAGCAGTACTTC.

The genes are TRBV7-8 and TRBJ1-1; D is possibly TRBD1 (6 bases). This CDR3 contains 15 residues. CDR1 and CDR2 from the germline V gene are SGHVS and FQNEAQ. The V end was cut by 5 bases, the J end by 4 bases, with 17 bases between. CDR3 coding DNA: TGTGCCAGCAGCCCAAAGTCCCGGGGGCTCACTGAAGCTTTCTTT. Residues: CASSPKSRGLTEAFF.

The chain links TRBV4-1 to TRBJ2-1; tentatively, D is TRBD2 (6 bases). The CDR3 length is 16 residues. Per germline, CDR1 MGHRA and CDR2 YSYEKL. V lost 0 bases and J lost 7, with 16 bases in between. The CDR3 DNA follows: TGCGCCAGCAGCCAAGAGTCTGCGGGGCGAAATAATGAGCAGTTCTTC. Protein: CASSQESAGRNNEQFF.

V gene TRBV27 combines with J gene TRBJ2-7; D is possibly TRBD1 (6 bases). The CDR3 runs to 14 residues. CDR1 is MNHEY and CDR2 is SMNVEV in the germline V gene (reference sequence). The germline V and J ends were trimmed by 6 bases and 5 bases, with 17 bases remaining between them. The CDR3 protein is CASSTGYVTDEQYF. CDR3 bases: TGTGCCAGCAGCACAGGGTACGTGACCGACGAGCAGTACTTC.

V usage is TRBV5-1 and J usage is TRBJ2-1; TRBD2 matches 8 bases. CDR1 SGHRS and CDR2 YFSETQ come from the germline V gene. The CDR3 extends over 15 amino acids. V trimming: 3 bases; J trimming: 6 bases; junction bases outside the gene matches: 8. The CDR3 coding sequence is TGCGCCAGCAGCTCAGCCGCGGGGGGAGTCAATGAGCAGTTCTTC. Translated: CASSSAAGGVNEQFF.

The chain carries TRBV7-6 and TRBJ2-7, with D possibly being TRBD1 or TRBD2 (5 bases each). V was cut by 5 bases and J by 2 bases, with 10 bases left in between. The CDR3 consists of 13 residues. Looked up from germline, CDR1 is SGHVS and CDR2 is FNYEAQ. The CDR3 nucleotides are TGTGCCAGCAGCGCGGGCAGGGCCTACGAGCAGTACTTC. This translates into CASSAGRAYEQYF.

The J gene is TRBJ2-5, the V gene TRBV27; 9 positions agree with TRBD1. V trimming: 6 bases; J trimming: 4 bases; junction bases outside the gene matches: 6. The CDR3 spans 14 residues. The V gene's germline CDR1 is MNHEY and CDR2 SMNVEV (reference sequence). CDR3 sequence: CASSRGQGAETQYF. CDR3 DNA sequence: TGTGCCAGCAGCCGGGGACAGGGTGCAGAGACCCAGTACTTC.

The V call is TRBV19, the J call TRBJ2-5, with D possibly being TRBD2 (6 bases). This CDR3 has 14 amino acids. The germline V gene encodes CDR1 LNHDA and CDR2 SQIVND (reference sequence). The germline V and J ends were trimmed by 3 bases and 5 bases, with 13 bases remaining between them. CDR3 nucleotide sequence: TGTGCCAGTAGTATTGGGAGGCGGGGTGAGACCCAGTACTTC. Its protein is CASSIGRRGETQYF. The full variable domain, its missing parts supplied by reference TRBV19 and TRBJ2-5, is DGGITQSPKYLFRKEGQNVTLSCEQNLNHDAMYWYRQDPGQGLRLIYYSQIVNDFQKGDIAEGYSVSREKKESFPLTVTSAQKNPTAFYLCASSIGRRGETQYFGPGTRLLVL.

The chain links TRBV5-6 to TRBJ2-1; D gene uncertain. This CDR3 has 12 residues. V lost 2 bases to trimming and J lost 7 bases, with 7 bases between them. From germline, CDR1 is SGHDT and CDR2 YYEEEE. In DNA form, the CDR3 reads TGTGCCAGCAGCTTATTGCAGAATGAGCAGTTCTTC. Amino acids: CASSLLQNEQFF.

This chain connects TRBV9 to TRBJ2-7; D is unclear. Trimming cost V 4 bases and J 3 bases, with 20 bases left between them. This CDR3 comprises 16 residues. Looked up from germline, CDR1 is SGDLS and CDR2 is YYNGEE. The CDR3 nucleotides read TGTGCCAGCAGCCCCGGAGAAGGGCTTCGAATCTACGAGCAGTACTTC. This codes for CASSPGEGLRIYEQYF.

The chain joins TRBV2 to TRBJ2-7; 8 nucleotides align to TRBD2. The V gene's germline CDR1 is SNHLY and CDR2 FYNNEI. J lost 6 bases, V lost 3 bases, and 4 bases had no gene match. CDR3 length: 13 residues. The CDR3 region has the DNA TGTGCCAGCAGTGACCCGGGACTAGTCGAGCAGTACTTC. Translating it yields CASSDPGLVEQYF.